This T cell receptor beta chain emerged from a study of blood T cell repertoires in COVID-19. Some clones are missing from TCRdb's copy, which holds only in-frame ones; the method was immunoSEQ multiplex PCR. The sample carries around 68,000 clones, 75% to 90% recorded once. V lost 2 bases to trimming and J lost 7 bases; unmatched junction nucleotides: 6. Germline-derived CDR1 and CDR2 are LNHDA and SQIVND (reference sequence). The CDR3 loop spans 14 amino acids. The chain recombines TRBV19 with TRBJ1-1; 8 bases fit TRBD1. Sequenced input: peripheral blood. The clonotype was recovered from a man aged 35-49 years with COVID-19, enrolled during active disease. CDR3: CASSIIGQGDEAFF. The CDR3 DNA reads TGTGCCAGTAGTATAATAGGACAGGGAGATGAAGCTTTCTTT.